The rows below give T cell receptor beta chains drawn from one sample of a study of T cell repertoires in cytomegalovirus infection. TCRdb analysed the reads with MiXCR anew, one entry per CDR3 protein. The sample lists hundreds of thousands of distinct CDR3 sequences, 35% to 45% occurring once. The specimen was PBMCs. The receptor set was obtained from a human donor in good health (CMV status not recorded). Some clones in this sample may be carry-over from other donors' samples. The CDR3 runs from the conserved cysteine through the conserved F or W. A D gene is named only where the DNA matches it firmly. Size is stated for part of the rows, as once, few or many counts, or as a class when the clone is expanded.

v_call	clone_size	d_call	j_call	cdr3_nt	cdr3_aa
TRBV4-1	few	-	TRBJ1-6	TGCGCCAGCAGCCAAGAGTCCCCAGGTTCACCCCTCCACTTT	CASSQESPGSPLHF
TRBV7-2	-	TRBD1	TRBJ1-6	TGTGCCAGCAGCCAGACGGACAGGGATGGTTCACCCCTCCACTTT	CASSQTDRDGSPLHF
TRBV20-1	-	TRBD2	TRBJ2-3	TGCAGTGCTAGAAAACCTAGCGGGGGGGCCAAAGATACGCAGTATTTT	CSARKPSGGAKDTQYF
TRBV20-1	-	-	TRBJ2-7	TGCAGTGCTAGAGACCCTTTAGGTAACTACGAGCAGTACTTC	CSARDPLGNYEQYF
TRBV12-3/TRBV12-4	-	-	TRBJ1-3	TGTGCCAGCTTTGAAGGGCAGTTTGGAAACACCATATATTTT	CASFEGQFGNTIYF
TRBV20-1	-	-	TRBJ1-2	TGCAGTGCTGAAAACCTCAGGGTCTTTTATGGCTACACCTTC	CSAENLRVFYGYTF
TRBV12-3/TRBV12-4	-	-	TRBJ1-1	TGTGCCAGCAGTTTAGAAGGGCGGGGAAGGAACACTGAAGCTTTCTTT	CASSLEGRGRNTEAFF
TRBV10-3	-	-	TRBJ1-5	TGTGCCATCAGTGAGTCCGAATGGTCGGCCCAAAATTTT	CAISESEWSAQNF
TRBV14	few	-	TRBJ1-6	TGTGCCAGCAGCCCCCGATGGTCCGACTCACCCCTCCACTTT	CASSPRWSDSPLHF
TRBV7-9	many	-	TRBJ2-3	TGTGCCAGCAGCTTAGCGCAAGGGGGCACAGATACGCAGTATTTT	CASSLAQGGTDTQYF
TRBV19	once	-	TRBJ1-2	TGTGCCAGTAGTGAGAGGTCGGAGTTCCCTAACTATGGCTACACCTTC	CASSERSEFPNYGYTF
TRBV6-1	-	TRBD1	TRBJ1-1	TGTGCCAGCAGTAGCCGGGACAGGGGGAACACTGAAGCTTTCTTT	CASSSRDRGNTEAFF
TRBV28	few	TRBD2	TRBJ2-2	TGTGCCATAGGGAGGGTCGCCGGGGAGCTGTTTTTT	CAIGRVAGELFF
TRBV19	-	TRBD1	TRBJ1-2	TGTGCCAGTACCCACAAGAGAGCTACAGGGGGGTATGCCTATGGCTACACCTTC	CASTHKRATGGYAYGYTF
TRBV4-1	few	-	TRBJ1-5	TGCGCCAGCAGCCAAGATGAGGTCAATCAGCCCCAGCATTTT	CASSQDEVNQPQHF
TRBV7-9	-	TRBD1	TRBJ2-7	TGTGCCAGCAGCATACTACAGGGGGCCCAAGGCGAGCAGTACTTC	CASSILQGAQGEQYF
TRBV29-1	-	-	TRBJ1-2	TGCAGCGCAGCAGTGGTCTATGGCTACACCTTC	CSAAVVYGYTF
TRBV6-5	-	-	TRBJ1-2	TGTGCCAGCAGTTACACCCCGGGATTTGGCTACACCTTC	CASSYTPGFGYTF
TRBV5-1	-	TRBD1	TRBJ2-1	TGCGCCAGCAGCTTGGAGGGACAGGGGGCGGATGAGCAGTTCTTC	CASSLEGQGADEQFF
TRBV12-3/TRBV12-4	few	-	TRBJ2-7	TGTGCCAGCAGTTTCCGAGGACAGATGAACAGCTACGAGCAGTACTTC	CASSFRGQMNSYEQYF
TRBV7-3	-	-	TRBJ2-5	TGTGCCAGCAGCTTAAGGCCGTCGAGACAAGAGACCCAGTACTTC	CASSLRPSRQETQYF
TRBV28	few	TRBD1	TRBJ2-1	TGTGCCAGCACCCTACGGGGCGGGACAGGGTTTAGTGAGCAGTTCTTC	CASTLRGGTGFSEQFF
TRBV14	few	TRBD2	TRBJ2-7	TGTGCCAGCAGCCAAAAAGTAACTGGCGGGAGAAGGTCCTACGAGCAGTACTTC	CASSQKVTGGRRSYEQYF
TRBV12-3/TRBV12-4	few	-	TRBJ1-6	TGTGCCAGCAGTCCTATCAACGCGAATTCACCCCTCCACTTT	CASSPINANSPLHF
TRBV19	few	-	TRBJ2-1	TGTGCCAGTAGTATAGCAACTACCGCCGTAGAGCAGTTCTTC	CASSIATTAVEQFF
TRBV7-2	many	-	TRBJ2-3	TGTGCCAGCAGCTTAGAAGGGAGGAATACAGATACGCAGTATTTT	CASSLEGRNTDTQYF
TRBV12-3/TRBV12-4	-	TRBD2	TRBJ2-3	TGTGCCAGCAGTTTGAACGGACTAGCGGAGGATACGCAGTATTTT	CASSLNGLAEDTQYF
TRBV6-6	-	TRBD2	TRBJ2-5	TGTGCCAGCAGAGGCCCCAGCGGGGGGGCGTTCGGGACCCAGTACTTC	CASRGPSGGAFGTQYF
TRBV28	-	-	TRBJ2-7	TGTGCCAGCAGTTTGTCAGGGTTCGGGGTTCTAGAGCAGTACTTC	CASSLSGFGVLEQYF
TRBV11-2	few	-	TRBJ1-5	TGTGCCAGCAGCCATCAGGGTGGGGCCCAGCATTTT	CASSHQGGAQHF
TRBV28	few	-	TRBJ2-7	TGTGCCAGCAGCCCAGACGACGAGCAGTACTTC	CASSPDDEQYF
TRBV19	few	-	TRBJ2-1	TGTGCCAGTAGTATGCCGGGCAGCCCCAATGAGCAGTTCTTC	CASSMPGSPNEQFF
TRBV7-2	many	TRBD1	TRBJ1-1	TGTGCCAGCAGTCTCCGGACAGGGCGCGCTTTCTTT	CASSLRTGRAFF
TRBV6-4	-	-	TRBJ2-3	TGTGCCAGCAGTGAGCGGGCTATCGGGGACACAGATACGCAGTATTTT	CASSERAIGDTDTQYF
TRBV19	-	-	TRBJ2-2	TGTGCCAGTAGTATAGTAGGGAGCACCGGGGAGCTGTTTTTT	CASSIVGSTGELFF
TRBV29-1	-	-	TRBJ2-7	TGCAGCGTTGAAATCGCAGGGGTCGCACCCTACGAGCAGTACTTC	CSVEIAGVAPYEQYF
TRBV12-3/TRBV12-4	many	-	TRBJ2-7	TGTGCCAGCAGCCTCGTTACCTACGAGCAGTACTTC	CASSLVTYEQYF
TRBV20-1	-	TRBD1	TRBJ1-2	TGCAGTGCTAGCCCCGGGACAGCTGATGGCTACACCTTC	CSASPGTADGYTF
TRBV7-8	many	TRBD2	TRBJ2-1	TGTGCCAGCAGCTTAGACCCCTCACTAGCGGGGGGGGTCAATGAGCAGTTCTTC	CASSLDPSLAGGVNEQFF
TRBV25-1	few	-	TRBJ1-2	TGTGCCAGCAGTGAACTGGGGGGGCGTATCTATGGCTACACCTTC	CASSELGGRIYGYTF
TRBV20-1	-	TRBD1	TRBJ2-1	TGCAGTGCTAGAATCAGGGGGACAGGGGGTTTTGAGCAGTTCTTC	CSARIRGTGGFEQFF
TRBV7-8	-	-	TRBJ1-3	TGTGCCAGCAGCTTAGGGGACGGACCCGCTCCGGGAGCTGGAAACACCATATATTTT	CASSLGDGPAPGAGNTIYF
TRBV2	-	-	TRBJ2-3	TGTGCCAGCAGCCTCTCAGGGGGACTTGGGTATTTT	CASSLSGGLGYF
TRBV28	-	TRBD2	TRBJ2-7	TGTGCCAGCAGTTTGGGGACTAGCTGGGACGAGCAGTACTTC	CASSLGTSWDEQYF
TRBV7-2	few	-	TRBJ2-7	TGTGCCAGCAGCTTAGCGGTTCGGTACGAGCAGTACTTC	CASSLAVRYEQYF
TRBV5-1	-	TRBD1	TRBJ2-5	TGCGCCAGCAGCTTGGTTGGACAGGGAACGGAGACCCAGTACTTC	CASSLVGQGTETQYF
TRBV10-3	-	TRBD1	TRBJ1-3	TGTGCCATCAGTTCCTGGACAGGGCCCTCTGGAAACACCATATATTTT	CAISSWTGPSGNTIYF
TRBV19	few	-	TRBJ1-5	TGTGCCAGTAGTATAGGTCAGAGAAGCAATCAGCCCCAGCATTTT	CASSIGQRSNQPQHF
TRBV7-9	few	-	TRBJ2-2	TGTGCCAGCGGTAGCGTGCTGGGGGAGCTGTTTTTT	CASGSVLGELFF
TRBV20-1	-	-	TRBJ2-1	TGCAGTGCTAGAGCGGGGAGGAGTTTTTCAAGCTCCTACAATGAGCAGTTCTTC	CSARAGRSFSSSYNEQFF
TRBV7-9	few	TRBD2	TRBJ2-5	TGTGCCAGCAGGGAGGGACTAGCGGGAGCGAACCAAGAGACCCAGTACTTC	CASREGLAGANQETQYF